This T cell receptor beta chain was obtained from a study of cytomegalovirus exposure and HLA in healthy donors. Of note for this clone: The target antigen is unknown.

Overall study findings and caveats: TCR beta V- and J-gene trimming was later associated with a missense DCLRE1C variant. Some V segments (TRBV6-2 and TRBV6-3 among them) were excluded as indistinguishable.

V lost 1 base and J lost 0, with 13 bases in between. CDR1 SGHTA and CDR2 FQGNSA come from the germline V gene. The CDR3 spans 17 residues. The study ran its PCR with 60 Vbeta and 13 Jbeta primers. Some clones are missing from TCRdb's copy, which holds only in-frame ones; the method was immunoSEQ multiplex PCR. The sample shows approximately 160,000 clones, 78% of them seen only once. J is TRBJ2-4 and V is TRBV7-2, with D perhaps matching TRBD1 (6 bases). What was sequenced was PBMCs. The origin of this receptor is a woman aged 45 to 65 in good health and CMV-seropositive. CDR3 residues: CASSLDMTGSAKNIQYF. Here the CDR3 DNA reads TGTGCCAGCAGCTTAGATATGACAGGTTCAGCCAAAAACATTCAGTACTTC. The whole variable domain, remainder taken from reference TRBV7-2 and TRBJ2-4, is GAGVSQSPSNKVTEKGKDVELRCDPISGHTALYWYRQSLGQGLEFLIYFQGNSAPDKSGLPSDRFSAERTGGSVSTLTIQRTQQEDSAVYLCASSLDMTGSAKNIQYFGAGTRLSVL.